This record looks at one T cell receptor (beta chain) sequence and its context. Its antigen is still unknown. These data are taken from a study of cytomegalovirus exposure and HLA in healthy donors. Whole-study context: Inside one of the first data releases sat around 80 million unique TCRs taken from HLA-typed donors. General study points: It was 160 or so TCR beta chains that were listed as cytomegalovirus-associated.

PCR was performed using 60 Vbeta and 13 Jbeta primers. Generated by immunoSEQ multiplex PCR, the TCRdb table keeps only in-frame clones and is missing some. The sample shows around 130,000 clones, 65% to 80% of them seen only once. V lost 3 bases, J lost 5 bases, and 13 bases lay in between. The CDR3 length is 15 residues. The germline V gene has CDR1 MDHEN and CDR2 SYDVKM. The source is a woman aged 40 to 50 in good health and CMV-seropositive. The sequenced material came from PBMCs. The J gene is TRBJ1-4, the V gene TRBV28, with D perhaps matching TRBD1 (6 bases). In nucleotides, the CDR3 is TGTGCCAGCAGTTTGACCCGAGGACAGAATGAAAAACTGTTTTTT. Translated: CASSLTRGQNEKLFF.